One and the same sample provided the 22 T cell receptor beta chains below, sequenced in a study of blood T cell repertoires in COVID-19. Libraries were prepared by immunoSEQ multiplex PCR; TCRdb keeps only in-frame clonotypes and omits some of them. Among 80,000 to 90,000 clones, roughly 90% were seen once, and the ten largest hold more than 1%. Sequencing input: peripheral blood. Receptor source: a man older than 75 with active or convalescent COVID-19.

This clone was observed a single time. This chain links TRBV24-1 with TRBJ2-7; D not certain. V shed 3 bases and J shed 2 bases, with 7 bases lying between them. The CDR3 loop spans 13 amino acids. The germline V gene encodes CDR1 KGHDR and CDR2 SFDVKD. CDR3 DNA sequence: TGTGCCACCAGTGATCCCCAGACCTACGAGCAGTACTTC. Residues: CATSDPQTYEQYF.

V is TRBV2 and J is TRBJ2-7; unclear D gene. The germline V and J ends were trimmed by 1 base and 4 bases, with 2 bases remaining between them. Per the germline V gene, CDR1 is SNHLY and CDR2 is FYNNEI. The CDR3 spans 11 residues. DNA for the CDR3: TGTGCCAGCAGTGAAGTATACGAGCAGTACTTC. This sequence encodes CASSEVYEQYF. The full variable domain, with the rest looked up from reference TRBV2 and TRBJ2-7, is EPEVTQTPSHQVTQMGQEVILRCVPISNHLYFYWYRQILGQKVEFLVSFYNNEISEKSEIFDDQFSVERPDGSNFTLKIRSTKLEDSAMYFCASSEVYEQYFGPGTRLTVT.

The chain joins TRBV18 to TRBJ1-5; D gene unclear. Trimming cost V 3 bases and J 0 bases, with 18 bases left between them. The CDR3 loop spans 18 amino acids. In germline, CDR1 is KGHSH, CDR2 LQKENI. CDR3 sequence (DNA): TGTGCCAGCTCACCCCCGGGAGCTACTTCTGATAGCAATCAGCCCCAGCATTTT. This translates into CASSPPGATSDSNQPQHF.

This clone was observed a handful of times. The chain recombines TRBV7-8 with TRBJ1-5; 7 bases match TRBD1. J gave up 6 bases and V 2 bases, and 10 bases lay outside the gene matches. Per the germline V gene, CDR1 is SGHVS and CDR2 is FQNEAQ. There are 16 residues in the CDR3. CDR3 residues: CASSLSRGPPVQPQHF. For the CDR3, the DNA is TGTGCCAGCAGCTTATCGAGGGGGCCTCCAGTTCAGCCCCAGCATTTT.

The chain carries TRBV11-3 and TRBJ2-7, with 9 bases lining up with TRBD2. V trimming: 2 bases; J trimming: 4 bases; junction bases outside the gene matches: 6. Germline V gives CDR1 SGHNT, CDR2 YENEEA. This CDR3 region has 15 residues. CDR3 DNA: TGTGCCAGCAGCTTATTTAGCGGGAGTGGGTACGAGCAGTACTTC. It encodes CASSLFSGSGYEQYF.

The CDR3 loop reads CASSPPAGEGYGYTF. As DNA, the CDR3 is TGTGCCAGCTCACCACCGGCGGGGGAAGGCTATGGCTACACCTTC. The chain uses TRBV18 and TRBJ1-2, with D possibly matching TRBD1 (5 bases). This CDR3 has 15 residues. In germline, CDR1 is KGHSH, CDR2 LQKENI. V was pared by 0 bases and J by 4 bases, with 12 bases between.

The chain employs TRBV6-5 and TRBJ2-1; 7 bases are shared with TRBD2. The CDR3 consists of 15 residues. V shed 8 bases, J shed 3 bases, and the junction held 10 bases outside the gene matches. Germline V gene lookup returns CDR1 MNHEY and CDR2 SVGAGI. The CDR3 reads CASRLSGNSYNEQFF. For the CDR3, the DNA is TGTGCCAGCCGATTGAGCGGGAATAGCTACAATGAGCAGTTCTTC.

This clone turned up a few times. The chain recombines TRBV18 with TRBJ2-1; TRBD1 is a possible D gene (5 bases). The CDR3 contains 15 residues. Per the germline V gene, CDR1 is KGHSH and CDR2 is LQKENI. V dropped 0 bases and J dropped 6 bases, with 12 bases sitting between them. The CDR3 spells CASSPPMSQGNEQFF. For the CDR3, the DNA is TGTGCCAGCTCACCACCGATGAGCCAGGGCAATGAGCAGTTCTTC.

The rearrangement joins TRBV20-1 to TRBJ2-3, with a tentative D call TRBD1 (6 bases). The CDR3 is 15 amino acids. Germline V CDR1 and CDR2: DFQATT, SNEGSKA (reference sequence). The germline V and J ends were trimmed by 3 bases and 0 bases, with 13 bases remaining between them. The DNA of the CDR3 is TGCAGTGCTAGTGCCCCCCAGGGGAGCACAGATACGCAGTATTTT. Amino acid sequence: CSASAPQGSTDTQYF.

J is TRBJ2-3 and V is TRBV9; a possible D gene is TRBD2 (6 bases). CDR3 length equals 16 residues. Germline V gene lookup returns CDR1 SGDLS and CDR2 YYNGEE. V was cut by 0 bases and J by 4 bases, with 15 bases left in between. CDR3 DNA sequence: TGTGCCAGCAGCGTAGACTTCGGGAGTCGGGCAGATACGCAGTATTTT. Amino acids: CASSVDFGSRADTQYF.

The chain is built from TRBV7-2 and TRBJ1-2; D is possibly TRBD1 (5 bases). The CDR3 covers 13 residues. From germline, CDR1 is SGHTA and CDR2 FQGNSA. V was cut by 5 bases and J by 8 bases, with 15 bases left in between. DNA for the CDR3: TGTGCCAGCAGCATAGGTGGGGCACAGGGCTACACCTTC. This translates into CASSIGGAQGYTF.

The chain links TRBV10-3 to TRBJ2-3; 7 bases fit TRBD2. The germline V gene encodes CDR1 ENHRY and CDR2 SYGVKD. CDR3 length: 14 amino acids. J gave up 9 bases and V 8 bases, and 14 bases lay outside the gene matches. DNA of the CDR3: TGTGCCATCCGAGGAGAGGGAGGGCCAGTCACGCAGTATTTT. As protein: CAIRGEGGPVTQYF.

V is TRBV30 and J is TRBJ1-2; D unresolved. The CDR3 contains 16 residues. CDR1 and CDR2 from the germline V gene are GTSNPN and SVGIG (reference sequence). Between the trimmed V and J ends, which lost 0 bases and 4 bases, there was a span of 18 bases. The CDR3 nucleotides are TGTGCCTGGAGTGTACGTACGGGGAGGATATTCTATGGCTACACCTTC. It codes for CAWSVRTGRIFYGYTF. The full variable domain, rest sourced from reference TRBV30 and TRBJ1-2, is SQTIHQWPATLVQPVGSPLSLECTVEGTSNPNLYWYRQAAGRGLQLLFYSVGIGQISSEVPQNLSASRPQDRQFILSSKKLLLSDSGFYLCAWSVRTGRIFYGYTFGSGTRLTVV.

V usage is TRBV12-3 or TRBV12-4 and J usage is TRBJ2-7, with D hard to call. The CDR3 spans 13 residues. Trimming shortened V by 5 bases and J by 2 bases, and 10 bases separated the two germline ends. The CDR3 region has the DNA TGTGCCAGCAGTACTACTGATACCTACGAGCAGTACTTC. Its protein product is CASSTTDTYEQYF.

The rearrangement joins TRBV2 to TRBJ1-5; possibly TRBD1 for D (6 bases). Germline-derived CDR1 and CDR2 are SNHLY and FYNNEI. V gave up 7 bases and J gave up 3 bases, with 13 bases separating them. This CDR3 region has 14 residues. CDR3 in DNA: TGTGCCAGCACAACTTGGACAGACAATCAGCCCCAGCATTTT. Translation gives CASTTWTDNQPQHF.

This clone was detected only a few times. The chain carries TRBV7-2 and TRBJ2-7; a possible D gene is TRBD1 (5 bases). CDR1 SGHTA and CDR2 FQGNSA come from the germline V gene. The CDR3 covers 13 residues. V was pared by 5 bases and J by 2 bases, with 10 bases between. CDR3 amino acids: CASSTKGAYEQYF. The CDR3 DNA is TGTGCCAGCAGCACCAAAGGGGCCTACGAGCAGTACTTC. The full variable domain, completed using reference TRBV7-2 and TRBJ2-7, is GAGVSQSPSNKVTEKGKDVELRCDPISGHTALYWYRQSLGQGLEFLIYFQGNSAPDKSGLPSDRFSAERTGGSVSTLTIQRTQQEDSAVYLCASSTKGAYEQYFGPGTRLTVT.

The chain joins TRBV9 to TRBJ2-2; 8 bases align to TRBD2. This CDR3 is built from 15 residues. V lost 7 bases and J lost 3; bases outside the gene matches: 8. Germline-derived CDR1 and CDR2 are SGDLS and YYNGEE. In DNA form, the CDR3 reads TGTGCCAGCGGACCTACTAGCGGCCACACCGGGGAGCTGTTTTTT. Its protein product is CASGPTSGHTGELFF.

The chain has TRBV9 and TRBJ2-1; TRBD2 matches 9 bases. Trimming at V came to 1 base and at J to 5 bases, leaving 7 bases not matched to a gene. The length of the CDR3 is 16 residues. The germline CDR1 and CDR2 sequences are SGDLS and YYNGEE. The CDR3 reads CASSVQAGGPHNEQFF. Written as DNA, the CDR3 is TGTGCCAGCAGCGTACAGGCGGGAGGGCCCCACAATGAGCAGTTCTTC.

This chain uses TRBV30 with TRBJ2-3, with 12 bases matching TRBD2. Germline values: CDR1 GTSNPN, CDR2 SVGIG (reference sequence). With 5 bases clipped from V and 3 bases from J, the junction kept 12 bases outside the gene matches. The CDR3 contains 17 residues. CDR3 sequence: CAWDPDPGLAGTDTQYF. As DNA, the CDR3 is TGTGCCTGGGATCCGGACCCGGGACTAGCGGGTACAGATACGCAGTATTTT. Full variable domain (outside the CDR3, taken from reference TRBV30 and TRBJ2-3): SQTIHQWPATLVQPVGSPLSLECTVEGTSNPNLYWYRQAAGRGLQLLFYSVGIGQISSEVPQNLSASRPQDRQFILSSKKLLLSDSGFYLCAWDPDPGLAGTDTQYFGPGTRLTVL.

The chain is built from TRBV18 and TRBJ2-3; 10 nucleotides line up with TRBD1. Germline lookup yields CDR1 KGHSH and CDR2 LQKENI. V dropped 3 bases and J dropped 2; count of bases not matched to a gene: 2. This CDR3 has 15 residues. The CDR3 protein is CASSPGQGTTDTQYF. Here the CDR3 DNA reads TGTGCCAGCTCACCGGGACAGGGGACCACAGATACGCAGTATTTT.

The J gene is TRBJ1-5, the V gene TRBV3-1 (or the pseudogene TRBV3-2), with 7 nucleotides matching TRBD1. The CDR3 is made up of 16 amino acids. Germline trimming cut 1 base from V and 0 bases from J; bases unmatched to any gene: 3. From germline, CDR1 is LGHDT and CDR2 YNNKEL (reference sequence). CDR3 bases: TGTGCCAGCAGCCAAGCCCGGACAGGTAGCAATCAGCCCCAGCATTTT. Amino acid sequence: CASSQARTGSNQPQHF.

J is TRBJ1-4 and V is TRBV10-1, with 8 bases that match TRBD1. This CDR3 has 14 residues. V shed 7 bases and J 6 bases; nucleotides not matched to a gene: 7. In germline, CDR1 is WNHNN, CDR2 SYGVQD (reference sequence). CDR3 in amino acids: CASNDRGEDEKLFF. In DNA, the CDR3 is TGCGCCAGCAACGACAGGGGAGAGGATGAAAAACTGTTTTTT.